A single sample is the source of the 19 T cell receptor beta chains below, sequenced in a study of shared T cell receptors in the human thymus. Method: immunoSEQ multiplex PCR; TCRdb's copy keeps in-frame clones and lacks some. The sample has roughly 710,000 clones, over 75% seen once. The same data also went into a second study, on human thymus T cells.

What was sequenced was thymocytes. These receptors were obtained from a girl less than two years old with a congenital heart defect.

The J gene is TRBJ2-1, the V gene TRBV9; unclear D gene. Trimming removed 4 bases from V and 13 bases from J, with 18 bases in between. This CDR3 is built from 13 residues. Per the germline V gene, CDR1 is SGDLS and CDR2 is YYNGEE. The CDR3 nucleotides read TGTGCCAGCAGCCCTGGGCCCATAACACCCCAGTTCTTC. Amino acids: CASSPGPITPQFF.

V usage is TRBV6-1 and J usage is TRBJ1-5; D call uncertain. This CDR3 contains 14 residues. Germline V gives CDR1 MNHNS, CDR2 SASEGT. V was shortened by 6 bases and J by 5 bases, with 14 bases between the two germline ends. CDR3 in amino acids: CASRARGLHQPQHF. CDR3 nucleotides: TGTGCCAGCAGGGCCCGCGGACTTCATCAGCCCCAGCATTTT.

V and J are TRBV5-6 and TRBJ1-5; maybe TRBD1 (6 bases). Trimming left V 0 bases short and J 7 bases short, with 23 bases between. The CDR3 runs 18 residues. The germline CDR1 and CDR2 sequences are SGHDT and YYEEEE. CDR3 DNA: TGTGCCAGCAGCTTGGCAGGGGATATAGACCTCAACGGACAGCCCCAGCATTTT. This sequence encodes CASSLAGDIDLNGQPQHF.

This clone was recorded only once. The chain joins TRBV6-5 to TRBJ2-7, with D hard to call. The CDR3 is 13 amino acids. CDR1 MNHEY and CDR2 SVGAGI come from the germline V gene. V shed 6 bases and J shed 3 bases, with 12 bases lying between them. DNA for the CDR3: TGTGCCAGCAGGCTTCGCGATGGCTACGAGCAGTACTTC. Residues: CASRLRDGYEQYF.

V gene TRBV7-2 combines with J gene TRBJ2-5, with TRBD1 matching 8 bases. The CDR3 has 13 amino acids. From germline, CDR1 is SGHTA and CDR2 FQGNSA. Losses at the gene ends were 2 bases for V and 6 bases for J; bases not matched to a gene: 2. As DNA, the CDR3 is TGTGCCAGCAGCTTAAGACAGGGGCAGACCCAGTACTTC. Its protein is CASSLRQGQTQYF.

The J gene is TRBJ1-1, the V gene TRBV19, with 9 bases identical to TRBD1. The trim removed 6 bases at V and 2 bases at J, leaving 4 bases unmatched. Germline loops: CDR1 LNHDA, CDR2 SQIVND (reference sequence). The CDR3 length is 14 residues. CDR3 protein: CASRKTGGNTEAFF. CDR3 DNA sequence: TGTGCCAGTAGGAAGACAGGGGGAAACACTGAAGCTTTCTTT.

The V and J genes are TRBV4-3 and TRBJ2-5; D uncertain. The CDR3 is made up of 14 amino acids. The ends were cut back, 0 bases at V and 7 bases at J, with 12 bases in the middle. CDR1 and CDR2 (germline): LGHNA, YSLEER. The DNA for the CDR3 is TGCGCCAGCAGCCAAGAGGGCAGGCTTGGGACCCAGTACTTC. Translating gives CASSQEGRLGTQYF.

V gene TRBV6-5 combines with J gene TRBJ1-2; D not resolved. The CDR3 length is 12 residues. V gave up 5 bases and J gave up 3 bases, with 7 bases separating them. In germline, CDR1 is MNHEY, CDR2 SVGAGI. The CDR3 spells CASSTTDYGYTF. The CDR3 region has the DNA TGTGCCAGCAGTACAACAGACTATGGCTACACCTTC.

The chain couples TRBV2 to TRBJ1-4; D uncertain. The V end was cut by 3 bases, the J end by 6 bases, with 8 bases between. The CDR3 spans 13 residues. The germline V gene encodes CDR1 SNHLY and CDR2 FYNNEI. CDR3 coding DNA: TGTGCCAGCAGTGACAGAGCGGATGAAAAACTGTTTTTT. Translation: CASSDRADEKLFF. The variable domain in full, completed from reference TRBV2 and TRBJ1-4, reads EPEVTQTPSHQVTQMGQEVILRCVPISNHLYFYWYRQILGQKVEFLVSFYNNEISEKSEIFDDQFSVERPDGSNFTLKIRSTKLEDSAMYFCASSDRADEKLFFGSGTQLSVL.

Written as DNA, the CDR3 is TGTGCCAGCAAGTCGGCTAGCGGGGGAGGCACAGATACGCAGTATTTT. Its translation is CASKSASGGGTDTQYF. This sequence joins TRBV25-1 and TRBJ2-3; 10 bases agree with TRBD2. In germline, CDR1 is MGHDK, CDR2 SYGVNS. The CDR3 is 16 residues long. V was pared by 7 bases and J by 1 base, with 8 bases of the junction left unmatched.

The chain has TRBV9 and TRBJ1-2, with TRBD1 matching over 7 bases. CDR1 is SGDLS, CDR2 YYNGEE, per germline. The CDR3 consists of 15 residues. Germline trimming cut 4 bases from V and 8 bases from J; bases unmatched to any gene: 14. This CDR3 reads CASSSHPGQICGYTF. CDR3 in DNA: TGTGCCAGCAGCTCACACCCGGGACAGATTTGCGGCTACACCTTC.

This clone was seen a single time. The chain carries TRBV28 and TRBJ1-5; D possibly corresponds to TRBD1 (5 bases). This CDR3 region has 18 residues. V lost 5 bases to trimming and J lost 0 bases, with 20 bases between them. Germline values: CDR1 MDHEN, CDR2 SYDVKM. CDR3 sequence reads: CASSRRTQEITSNQPQHF. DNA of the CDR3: TGTGCCAGCAGTCGACGGACACAAGAGATCACTAGCAATCAGCCCCAGCATTTT.

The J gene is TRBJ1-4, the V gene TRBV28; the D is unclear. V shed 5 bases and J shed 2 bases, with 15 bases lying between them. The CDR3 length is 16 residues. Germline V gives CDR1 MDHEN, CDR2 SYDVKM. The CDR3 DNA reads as TGTGCCAGCAGTAACCTGAGGAAGCTCACTAATGAAAAACTGTTTTTT. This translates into CASSNLRKLTNEKLFF.

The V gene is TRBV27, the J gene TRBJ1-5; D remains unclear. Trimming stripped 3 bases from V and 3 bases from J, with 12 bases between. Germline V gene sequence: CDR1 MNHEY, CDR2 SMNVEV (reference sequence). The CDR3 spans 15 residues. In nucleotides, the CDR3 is TGTGCCAGCAGTTTTGATCCGGGAGCCAATCAGCCCCAGCATTTT. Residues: CASSFDPGANQPQHF.

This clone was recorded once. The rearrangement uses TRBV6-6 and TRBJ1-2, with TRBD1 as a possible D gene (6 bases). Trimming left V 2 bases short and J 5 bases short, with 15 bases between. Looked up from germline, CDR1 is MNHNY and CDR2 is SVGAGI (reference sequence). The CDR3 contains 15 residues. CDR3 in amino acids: CASSYPRDNKYGYTF. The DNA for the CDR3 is TGTGCCAGCAGTTACCCCCGGGACAACAAATATGGCTACACCTTC.

The CDR3 nucleotides are TGTGCCAGCAGGTGCAGGGGAAGGCCCTCCTACGAGCAGTACTTC. Protein: CASRCRGRPSYEQYF. V and J are TRBV6-6 and TRBJ2-7; the D gene is possibly TRBD1 (6 bases). The CDR3 is 15 residues long. Germline values: CDR1 MNHNY, CDR2 SVGAGI (reference sequence). V was cut by 6 bases and J by 0 bases, with 15 bases left in between.

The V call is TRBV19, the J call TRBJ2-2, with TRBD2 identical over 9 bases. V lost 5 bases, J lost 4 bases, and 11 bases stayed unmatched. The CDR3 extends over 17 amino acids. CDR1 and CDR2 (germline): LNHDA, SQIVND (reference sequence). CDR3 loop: CASSSPASGDLTGELFF. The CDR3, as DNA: TGTGCCAGTAGTTCCCCGGCTAGCGGGGACCTCACCGGGGAGCTGTTTTTT.

CDR3 sequence: CASSPRGTGPNEKLFF. The CDR3 region has the DNA TGTGCCAGCTCACCACGTGGGACTGGCCCTAATGAAAAACTGTTTTTT. The rearrangement links TRBV18 to TRBJ1-4, with a possible D match to TRBD1 (5 bases). Germline V gives CDR1 KGHSH, CDR2 LQKENI. This CDR3 comprises 16 residues. V lost 1 base and J 3 bases, leaving 12 bases between the germline ends.

This CDR3 is CASSLEWTGNTEAFF. DNA of the CDR3: TGTGCCAGCAGCTTAGAATGGACAGGGAACACTGAAGCTTTCTTT. The genes are TRBV7-2 and TRBJ1-1; 7 nucleotides match TRBD1. CDR1 and CDR2 (germline): SGHTA, FQGNSA. The CDR3 consists of 15 residues. V shed 1 base and J 1 base; nucleotides not matched to a gene: 3.